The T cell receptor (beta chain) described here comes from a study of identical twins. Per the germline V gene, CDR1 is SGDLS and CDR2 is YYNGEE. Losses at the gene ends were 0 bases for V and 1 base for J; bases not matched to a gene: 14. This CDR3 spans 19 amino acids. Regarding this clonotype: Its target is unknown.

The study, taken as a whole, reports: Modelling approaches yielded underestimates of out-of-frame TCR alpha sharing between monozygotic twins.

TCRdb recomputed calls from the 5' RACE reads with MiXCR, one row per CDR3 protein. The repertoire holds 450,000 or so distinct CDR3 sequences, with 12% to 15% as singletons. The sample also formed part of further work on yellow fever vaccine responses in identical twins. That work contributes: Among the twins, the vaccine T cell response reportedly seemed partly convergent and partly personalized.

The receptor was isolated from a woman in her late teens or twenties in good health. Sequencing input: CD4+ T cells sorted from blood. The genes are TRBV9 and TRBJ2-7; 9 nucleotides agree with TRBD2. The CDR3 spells CASSVGLAGFDTTSYEQYF. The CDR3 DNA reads TGTGCCAGCAGCGTAGGGCTAGCGGGGTTTGATACAACGTCCTACGAGCAGTACTTC.